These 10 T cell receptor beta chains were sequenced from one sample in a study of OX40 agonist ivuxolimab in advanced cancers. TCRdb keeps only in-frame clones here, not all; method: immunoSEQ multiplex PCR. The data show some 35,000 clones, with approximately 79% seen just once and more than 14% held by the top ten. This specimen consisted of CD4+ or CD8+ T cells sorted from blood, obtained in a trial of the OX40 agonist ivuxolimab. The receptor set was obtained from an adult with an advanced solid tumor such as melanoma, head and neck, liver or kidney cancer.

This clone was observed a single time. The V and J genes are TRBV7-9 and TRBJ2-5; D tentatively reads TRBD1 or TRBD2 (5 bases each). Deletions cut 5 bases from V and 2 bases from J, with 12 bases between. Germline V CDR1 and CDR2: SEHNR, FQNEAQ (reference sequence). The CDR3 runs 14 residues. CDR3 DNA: TGTGCCAGCAGCATTCGGGACCCTCAAGAGACCCAGTACTTC. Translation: CASSIRDPQETQYF.

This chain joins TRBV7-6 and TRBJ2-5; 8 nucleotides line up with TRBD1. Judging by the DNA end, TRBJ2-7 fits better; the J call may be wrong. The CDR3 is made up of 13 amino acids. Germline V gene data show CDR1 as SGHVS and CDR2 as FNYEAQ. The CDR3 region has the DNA TGTGCCAGCAGCGGCCGACAGGGGCTCGAGCAGTACTTC. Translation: CASSGRQGLEQYF.

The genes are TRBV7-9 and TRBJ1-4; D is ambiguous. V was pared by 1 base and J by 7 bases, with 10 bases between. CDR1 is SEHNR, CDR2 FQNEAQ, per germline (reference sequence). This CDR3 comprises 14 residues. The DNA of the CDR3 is TGTGCCAGCAGCTTAGGGATCGGCGGTGAAAAACTGTTTTTT. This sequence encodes CASSLGIGGEKLFF.

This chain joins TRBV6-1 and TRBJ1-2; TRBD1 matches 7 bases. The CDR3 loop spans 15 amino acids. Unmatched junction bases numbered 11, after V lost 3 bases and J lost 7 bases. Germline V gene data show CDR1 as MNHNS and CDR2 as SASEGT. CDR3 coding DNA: TGTGCCAGCAGTGAGGCCGGGACAGCGGGGGGTGGCTACACCTTC. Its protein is CASSEAGTAGGGYTF.

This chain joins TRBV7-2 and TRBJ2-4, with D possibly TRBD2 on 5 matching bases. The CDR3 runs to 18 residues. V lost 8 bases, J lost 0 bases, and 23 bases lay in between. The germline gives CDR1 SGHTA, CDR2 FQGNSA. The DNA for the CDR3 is TGTGCCAGCTTGGTTTATCGGGATTATAGGGTAGCCAAAAACATTCAGTACTTC. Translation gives CASLVYRDYRVAKNIQYF. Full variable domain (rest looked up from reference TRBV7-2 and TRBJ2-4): GAGVSQSPSNKVTEKGKDVELRCDPISGHTALYWYRQSLGQGLEFLIYFQGNSAPDKSGLPSDRFSAERTGGSVSTLTIQRTQQEDSAVYLCASLVYRDYRVAKNIQYFGAGTRLSVL.

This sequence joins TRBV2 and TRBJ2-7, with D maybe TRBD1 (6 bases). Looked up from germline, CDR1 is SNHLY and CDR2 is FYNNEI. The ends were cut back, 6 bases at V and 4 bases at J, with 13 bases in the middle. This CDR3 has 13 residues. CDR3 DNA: TGTGCCAGCAGCCTACAGGGTGGGTACGAGCAGTACTTC. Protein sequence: CASSLQGGYEQYF.

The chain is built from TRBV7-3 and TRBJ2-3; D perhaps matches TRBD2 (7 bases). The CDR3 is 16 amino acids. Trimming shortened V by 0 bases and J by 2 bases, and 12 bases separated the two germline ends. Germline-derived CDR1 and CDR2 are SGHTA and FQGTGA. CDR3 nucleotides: TGTGCCAGCAGCTTAACCCGGGGGGCCTACACAGATACGCAGTATTTT. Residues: CASSLTRGAYTDTQYF.

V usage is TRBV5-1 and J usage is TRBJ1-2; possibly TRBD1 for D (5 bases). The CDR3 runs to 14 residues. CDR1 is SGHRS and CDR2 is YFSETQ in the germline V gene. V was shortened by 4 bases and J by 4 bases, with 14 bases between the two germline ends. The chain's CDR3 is CASSPGTASYGYTF. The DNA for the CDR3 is TGCGCCAGCAGCCCGGGGACTGCGAGCTATGGCTACACCTTC.

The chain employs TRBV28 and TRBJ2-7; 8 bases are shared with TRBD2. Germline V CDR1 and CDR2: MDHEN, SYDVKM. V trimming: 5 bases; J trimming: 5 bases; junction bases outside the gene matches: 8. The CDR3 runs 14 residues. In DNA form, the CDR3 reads TGTGCCAGCAGTAACGGGAGGGCCCTCGACGAGCAGTACTTC. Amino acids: CASSNGRALDEQYF.

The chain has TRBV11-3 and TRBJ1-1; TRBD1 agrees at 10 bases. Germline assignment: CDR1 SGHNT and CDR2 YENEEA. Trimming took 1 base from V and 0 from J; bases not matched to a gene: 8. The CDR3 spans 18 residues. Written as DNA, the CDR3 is TGTGCCAGCAGCTTAGGAACCGGGACAGGGGCCGTGAACACTGAAGCTTTCTTT. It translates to CASSLGTGTGAVNTEAFF. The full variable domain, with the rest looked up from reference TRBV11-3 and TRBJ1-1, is EAGVVQSPRYKIIEKKQPVAFWCNPISGHNTLYWYLQNLGQGPELLIRYENEEAVDDSQLPKDRFSAERLKGVDSTLKIQPAELGDSAVYLCASSLGTGTGAVNTEAFFGQGTRLTVV.